The clone carrying this T cell receptor beta chain was counted only a few times. Antigen: not known. TCR alpha and TCR beta cDNA libraries carrying sample barcodes and UMIs were produced by 5'RACE using constant-segment primers. TCRdb itself ran the 5' RACE reads through MiXCR, one entry per CDR3 protein. The data show under 450,000 distinct CDR3 sequences, around 22% seen once. This record comes from a study of T-cell memory formation after mild COVID-19. Study-wide background: TCR clusters were mostly donor specific.

Study-wide findings and caveats: Specificity for SARS-CoV-2 was not confirmed among the second-wave clones peaking on day 37.

This receptor was identified in an adult woman who had mild COVID-19 (a few samples of this study predate the infection). Cell type and time point are not known. The sequenced sample consisted of PBMCs or a T cell subset sorted from them (not recorded which).

The CDR3 DNA reads TGCAGCGTTGAAGGGGACAGGGGAACCAAAAACATTCAGTACTTC. Protein sequence: CSVEGDRGTKNIQYF. The chain combines TRBV29-1 with TRBJ2-4; the match to TRBD1 covers 10 bases. The CDR3 contains 15 residues. The V and J ends lost 1 base and 2 bases, in that order; junction bases with no gene match: 2. The germline V gene encodes CDR1 SQVTM and CDR2 ANQGSEA. The full variable domain, rest sourced from reference TRBV29-1 and TRBJ2-4, is SAVISQKPSRDICQRGTSLTIQCQVDSQVTMMFWYRQQPGQSLTLIATANQGSEATYESGFVIDKFPISRPNLTFSTLTVSNMSPEDSSIYLCSVEGDRGTKNIQYFGAGTRLSVL.